This paragraph covers one T cell receptor (beta chain) sequence. The data were produced by immunoSEQ multiplex PCR, yet TCRdb's version contains in-frame clones alone and is incomplete. The data contain 100,000 or so clones, about 82% of them singletons. This sample is part of a study of blood T cell repertoires in COVID-19. Across the study: Samples taken during acute and convalescent COVID-19 were collected in the United States, Italy and Spain. In each case, the material was cDNA or gDNA derived from T cells, B-cell-depleted T cells, or PBMCs.

Sequenced input: peripheral blood. This TCR was recovered from a man aged 45-65 years with active or convalescent COVID-19.

CDR3 DNA sequence: TGCGCCAGCAGCGCCTGGGGACTAGCCGCTGGGGCCAACGTCCTGACTTTC. Translation: CASSAWGLAAGANVLTF. V and J are TRBV5-1 and TRBJ2-6, with 9 nucleotides matching TRBD2. V was pared by 4 bases and J by 2 bases, with 7 bases of the junction left unmatched. The CDR3 runs 17 residues. The germline CDR1 and CDR2 sequences are SGHRS and YFSETQ.